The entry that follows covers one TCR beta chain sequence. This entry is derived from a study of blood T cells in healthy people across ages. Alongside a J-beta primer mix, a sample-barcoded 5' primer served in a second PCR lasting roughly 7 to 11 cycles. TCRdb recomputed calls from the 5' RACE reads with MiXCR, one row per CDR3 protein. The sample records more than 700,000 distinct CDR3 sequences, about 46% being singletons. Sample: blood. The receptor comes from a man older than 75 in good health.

The CDR3 region is CATRISAGMEPQHF. CDR3 sequence (DNA): TGTGCCACCAGAATTTCGGCAGGGATGGAGCCCCAGCATTTT. V is TRBV24-1 and J is TRBJ1-5, with TRBD1 as a possible D gene (5 bases). V lost 7 bases, J lost 8 bases, and 17 bases lay in between. This CDR3 spans 14 amino acids. The V gene's germline CDR1 is KGHDR and CDR2 SFDVKD.